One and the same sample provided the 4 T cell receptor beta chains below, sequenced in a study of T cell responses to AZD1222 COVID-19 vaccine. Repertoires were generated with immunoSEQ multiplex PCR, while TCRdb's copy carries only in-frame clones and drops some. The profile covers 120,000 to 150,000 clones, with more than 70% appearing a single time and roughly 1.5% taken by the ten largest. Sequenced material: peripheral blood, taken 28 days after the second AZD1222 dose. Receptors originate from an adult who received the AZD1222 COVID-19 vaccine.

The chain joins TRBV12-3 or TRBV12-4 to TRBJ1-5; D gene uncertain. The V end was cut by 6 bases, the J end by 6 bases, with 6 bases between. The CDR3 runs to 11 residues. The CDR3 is CASSRGQPQHF. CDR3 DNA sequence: TGTGCCAGCAGCCGGGGTCAGCCCCAGCATTTT.

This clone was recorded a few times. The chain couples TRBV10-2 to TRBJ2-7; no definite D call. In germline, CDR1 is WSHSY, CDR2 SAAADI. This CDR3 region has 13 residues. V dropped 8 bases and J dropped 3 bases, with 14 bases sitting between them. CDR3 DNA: TGCGCCAGCTCCGGGCAGAGGATCTACGAGCAGTACTTC. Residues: CASSGQRIYEQYF.

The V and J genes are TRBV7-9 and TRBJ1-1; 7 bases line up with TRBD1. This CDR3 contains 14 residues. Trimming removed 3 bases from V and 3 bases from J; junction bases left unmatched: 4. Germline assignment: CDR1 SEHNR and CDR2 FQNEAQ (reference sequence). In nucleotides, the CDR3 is TGTGCCAGCAGCTTTACAGGGGAGCACACTGAAGCTTTCTTT. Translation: CASSFTGEHTEAFF.

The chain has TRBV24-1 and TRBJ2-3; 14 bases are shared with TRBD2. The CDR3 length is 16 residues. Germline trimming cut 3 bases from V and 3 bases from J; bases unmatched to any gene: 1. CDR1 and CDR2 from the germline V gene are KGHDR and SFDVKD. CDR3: CATSDRLAGGTDTQYF. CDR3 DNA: TGTGCCACCAGTGATCGACTAGCGGGAGGGACAGATACGCAGTATTTT.